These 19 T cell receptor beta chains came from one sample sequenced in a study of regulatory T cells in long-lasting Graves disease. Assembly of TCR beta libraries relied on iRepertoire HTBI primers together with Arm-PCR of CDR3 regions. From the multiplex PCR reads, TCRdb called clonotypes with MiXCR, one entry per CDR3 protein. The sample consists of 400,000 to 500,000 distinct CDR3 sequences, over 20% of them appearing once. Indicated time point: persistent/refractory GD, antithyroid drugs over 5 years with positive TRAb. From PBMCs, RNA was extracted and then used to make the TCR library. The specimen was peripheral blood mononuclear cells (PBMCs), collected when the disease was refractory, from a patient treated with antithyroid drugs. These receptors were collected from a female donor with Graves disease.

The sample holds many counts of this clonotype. This CDR3 reads CSARGREETQYF. In nucleotides, the CDR3 is TGCAGTGCTAGGGGCAGGGAAGAGACCCAGTACTTC. J is TRBJ2-5 and V is TRBV20-1; tentative D call: TRBD1 (5 bases). Germline V gives CDR1 DFQATT, CDR2 SNEGSKA (reference sequence). The germline V and J ends were trimmed by 3 bases and 3 bases, with 8 bases remaining between them. The CDR3 spans 12 residues.

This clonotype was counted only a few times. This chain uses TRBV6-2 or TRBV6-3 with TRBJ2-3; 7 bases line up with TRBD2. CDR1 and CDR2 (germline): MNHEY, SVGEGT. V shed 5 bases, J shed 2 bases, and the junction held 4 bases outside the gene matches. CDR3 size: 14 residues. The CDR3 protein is CASSIAGITDTQYF. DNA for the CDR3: TGTGCCAGCAGTATAGCGGGCATCACAGATACGCAGTATTTT.

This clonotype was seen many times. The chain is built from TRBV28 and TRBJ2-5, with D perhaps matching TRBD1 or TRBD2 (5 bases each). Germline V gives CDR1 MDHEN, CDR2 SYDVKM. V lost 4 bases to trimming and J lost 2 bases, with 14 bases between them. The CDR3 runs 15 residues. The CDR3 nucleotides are TGTGCCAGCAGTTCCCGACAAGGGACGCAAGAGACCCAGTACTTC. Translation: CASSSRQGTQETQYF.

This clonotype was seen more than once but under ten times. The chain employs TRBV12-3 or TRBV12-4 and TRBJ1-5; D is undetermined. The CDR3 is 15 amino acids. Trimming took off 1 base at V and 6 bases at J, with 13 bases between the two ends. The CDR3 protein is CASSLEAGFSQPQHF. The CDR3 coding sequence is TGTGCCAGCAGTTTAGAGGCGGGTTTTTCTCAGCCCCAGCATTTT.

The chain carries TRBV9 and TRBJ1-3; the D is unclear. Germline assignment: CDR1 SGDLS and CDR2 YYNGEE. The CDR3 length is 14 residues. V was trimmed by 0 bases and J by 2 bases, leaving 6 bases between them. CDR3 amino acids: CASSVASAGNTIYF. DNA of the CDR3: TGTGCCAGCAGCGTAGCGAGCGCTGGAAACACCATATATTTT.

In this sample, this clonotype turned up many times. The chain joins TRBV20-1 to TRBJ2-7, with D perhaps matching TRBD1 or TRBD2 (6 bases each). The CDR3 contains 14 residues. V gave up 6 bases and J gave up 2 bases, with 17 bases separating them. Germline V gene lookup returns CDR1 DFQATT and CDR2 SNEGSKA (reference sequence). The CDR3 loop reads CSAEGGSNTYEQYF. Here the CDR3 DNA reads TGCAGTGCAGAGGGGGGCTCCAATACCTACGAGCAGTACTTC.

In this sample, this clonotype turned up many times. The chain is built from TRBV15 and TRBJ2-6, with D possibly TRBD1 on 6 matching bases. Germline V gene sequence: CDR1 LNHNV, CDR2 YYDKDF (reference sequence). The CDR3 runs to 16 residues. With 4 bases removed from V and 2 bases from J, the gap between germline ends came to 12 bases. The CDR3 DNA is TGTGCCACCAGCAAAGGACAGCTCACTGGGGCCAACGTCCTGACTTTC. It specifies CATSKGQLTGANVLTF.

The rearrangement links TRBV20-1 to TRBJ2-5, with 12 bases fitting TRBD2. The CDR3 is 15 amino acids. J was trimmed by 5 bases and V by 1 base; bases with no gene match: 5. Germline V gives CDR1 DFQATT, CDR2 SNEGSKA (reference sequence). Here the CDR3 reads CSARASGRAGETQYF. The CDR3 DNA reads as TGCAGTGCTAGAGCTAGCGGGAGGGCCGGGGAGACCCAGTACTTC.

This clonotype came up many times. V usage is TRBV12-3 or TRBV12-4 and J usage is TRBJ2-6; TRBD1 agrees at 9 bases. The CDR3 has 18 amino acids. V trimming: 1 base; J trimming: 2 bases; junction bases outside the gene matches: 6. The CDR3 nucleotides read TGTGCCAGCAGTTTAGAGGGGACAGGGTGGCCTGGGGCCAACGTCCTGACTTTC. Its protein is CASSLEGTGWPGANVLTF.

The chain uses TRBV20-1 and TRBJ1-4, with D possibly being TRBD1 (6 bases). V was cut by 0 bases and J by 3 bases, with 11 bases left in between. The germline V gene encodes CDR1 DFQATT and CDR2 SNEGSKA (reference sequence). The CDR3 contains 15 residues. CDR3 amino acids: CSARDLQGANEKLFF. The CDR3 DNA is TGCAGTGCTAGAGACCTACAGGGAGCTAATGAAAAACTGTTTTTT.

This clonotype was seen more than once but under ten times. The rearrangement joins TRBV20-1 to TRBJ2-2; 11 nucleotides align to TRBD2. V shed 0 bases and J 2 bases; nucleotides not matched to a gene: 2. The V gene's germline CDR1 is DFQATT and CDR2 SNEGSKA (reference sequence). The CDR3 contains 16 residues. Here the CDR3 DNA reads TGCAGTGCTAGAGAAACTAGCGGGAGCAACACCGGGGAGCTGTTTTTT. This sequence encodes CSARETSGSNTGELFF.

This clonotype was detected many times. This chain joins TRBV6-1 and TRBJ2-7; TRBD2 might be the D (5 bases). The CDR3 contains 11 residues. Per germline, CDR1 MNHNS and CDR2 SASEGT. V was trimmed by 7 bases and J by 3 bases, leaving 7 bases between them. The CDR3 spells CASTGIYEQYF. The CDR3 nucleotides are TGTGCCAGCACCGGGATCTACGAGCAGTACTTC.

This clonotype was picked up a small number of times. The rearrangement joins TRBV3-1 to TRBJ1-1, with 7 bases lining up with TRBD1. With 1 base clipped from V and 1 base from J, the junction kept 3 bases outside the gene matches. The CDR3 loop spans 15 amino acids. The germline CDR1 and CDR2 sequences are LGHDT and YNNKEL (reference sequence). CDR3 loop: CASSQGQGKNTEAFF. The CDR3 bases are TGTGCCAGCAGCCAAGGACAGGGAAAGAACACTGAAGCTTTCTTT. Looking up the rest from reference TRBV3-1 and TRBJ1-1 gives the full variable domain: DTAVSQTPKYLVTQMGNDKSIKCEQNLGHDTMYWYKQDSKKFLKIMFSYNNKELIINETVPNRFSPKSPDKAHLNLHINSLELGDSAVYFCASSQGQGKNTEAFFGQGTRLTVV.

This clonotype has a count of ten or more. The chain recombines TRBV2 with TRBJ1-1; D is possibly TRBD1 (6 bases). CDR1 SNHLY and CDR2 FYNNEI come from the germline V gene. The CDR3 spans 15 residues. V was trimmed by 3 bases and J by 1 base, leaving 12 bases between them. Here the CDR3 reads CASSEGGRGNTEAFF. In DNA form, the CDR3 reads TGTGCCAGCAGTGAGGGGGGCCGGGGGAACACTGAAGCTTTCTTT.

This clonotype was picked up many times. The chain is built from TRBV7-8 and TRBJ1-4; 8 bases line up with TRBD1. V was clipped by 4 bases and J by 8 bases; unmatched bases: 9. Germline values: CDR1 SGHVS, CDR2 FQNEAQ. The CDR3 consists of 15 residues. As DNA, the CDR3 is TGTGCCAGCAGCTCGAGGACAGGGTACGGCGAAAAACTGTTTTTT. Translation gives CASSSRTGYGEKLFF.

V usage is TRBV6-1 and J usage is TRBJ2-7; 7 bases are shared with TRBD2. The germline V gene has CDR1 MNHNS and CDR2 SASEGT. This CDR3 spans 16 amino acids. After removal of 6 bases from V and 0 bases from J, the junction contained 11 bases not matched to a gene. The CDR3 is CASSPTSAISSYEQYF. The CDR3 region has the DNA TGTGCCAGCAGCCCTACTAGCGCCATAAGCTCCTACGAGCAGTACTTC.

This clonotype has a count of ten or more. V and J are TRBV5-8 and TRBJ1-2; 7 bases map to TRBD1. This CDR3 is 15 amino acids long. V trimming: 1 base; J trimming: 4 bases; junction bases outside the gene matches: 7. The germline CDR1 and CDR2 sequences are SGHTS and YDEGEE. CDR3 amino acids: CASSLSGQLAYGYTF. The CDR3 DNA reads TGTGCCAGCAGCTTGTCGGGACAGCTGGCCTATGGCTACACCTTC.

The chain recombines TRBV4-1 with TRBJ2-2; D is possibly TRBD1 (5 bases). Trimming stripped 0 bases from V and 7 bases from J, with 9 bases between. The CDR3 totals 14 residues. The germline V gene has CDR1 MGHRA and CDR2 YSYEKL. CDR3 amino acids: CASSQDRGGGELFF. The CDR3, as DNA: TGCGCCAGCAGCCAAGATAGGGGTGGCGGGGAGCTGTTTTTT.

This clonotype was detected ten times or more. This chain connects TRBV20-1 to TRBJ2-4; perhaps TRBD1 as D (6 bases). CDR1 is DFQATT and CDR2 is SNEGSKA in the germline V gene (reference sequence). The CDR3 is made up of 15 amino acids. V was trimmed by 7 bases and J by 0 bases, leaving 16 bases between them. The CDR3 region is CSGVGTIGAKNIQYF. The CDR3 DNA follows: TGCAGTGGGGTCGGGACAATCGGAGCCAAAAACATTCAGTACTTC.